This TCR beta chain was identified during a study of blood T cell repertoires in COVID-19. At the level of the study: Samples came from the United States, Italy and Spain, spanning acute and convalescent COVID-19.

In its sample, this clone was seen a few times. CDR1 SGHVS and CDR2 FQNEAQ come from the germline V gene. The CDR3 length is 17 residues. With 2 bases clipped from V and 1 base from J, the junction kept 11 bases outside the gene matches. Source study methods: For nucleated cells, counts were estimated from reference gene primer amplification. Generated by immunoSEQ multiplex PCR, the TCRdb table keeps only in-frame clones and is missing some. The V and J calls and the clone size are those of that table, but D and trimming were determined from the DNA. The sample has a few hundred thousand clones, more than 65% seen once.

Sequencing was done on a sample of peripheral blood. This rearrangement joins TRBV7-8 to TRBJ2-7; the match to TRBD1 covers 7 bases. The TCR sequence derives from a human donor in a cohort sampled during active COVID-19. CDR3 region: CASSLPNRGPDSYEQYF. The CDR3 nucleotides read TGTGCCAGCAGCTTACCGAACAGGGGCCCCGATTCCTACGAGCAGTACTTC.